A selection of T cell receptor beta chains follows, all from one sample in a study of PD-1 blockade in mismatch repair-deficient tumors. The data were produced by immunoSEQ multiplex PCR, yet TCRdb's version contains in-frame clones alone and is incomplete. The table lists tens of thousands of clones, more than 70% of them singletons, with roughly 13% in the top ten. The sample was peripheral blood, taken 52 weeks after starting pembrolizumab. These receptors were collected from an adult with mismatch repair-deficient cancer. Both conserved end residues are part of each CDR3. The order of the fields is V gene, CDR3 protein.

V gene: TRBV5-1
CDR3 protein: CASMPSGASTDTQYF

V gene: TRBV7-9
CDR3 protein: CASPPEDVAEQFF

V gene: TRBV6-9
CDR3 protein: CASSEDGSVYEQYF

V gene: TRBV4-1
CDR3 protein: CASSQVWGQGNQPQHF

V gene: TRBV4-3
CDR3 protein: CASSQAQGAYEQYF

V gene: TRBV7-2
CDR3 protein: CASSPDGLAHNEQFF

V gene: TRBV7-9
CDR3 protein: CASSSSRLGDRAGNTIYF

V gene: TRBV1
CDR3 protein: CTSSSPGGLKNTGELFF

V gene: TRBV4-1
CDR3 protein: CASSRLAGKNTGELFF

V gene: TRBV4-1
CDR3 protein: CASSQVFGTDTQYF

V gene: TRBV4-3
CDR3 protein: CASSQDSAGGQETQYF

V gene: TRBV4-1
CDR3 protein: CASSQDGAKGQPQHF

V gene: TRBV13
CDR3 protein: CASSPAGTTLQLAQYF

V gene: TRBV5-1
CDR3 protein: CASSWGQYTGELFF

V gene: TRBV11-3
CDR3 protein: CASSLYPSGAPSYNEQFF

V gene: TRBV5-6
CDR3 protein: CASSPESGTGRPDTQYF

V gene: TRBV9
CDR3 protein: CASSVMGSSYNEQFF

V gene: TRBV7-2
CDR3 protein: CASSLNPGTSYEQYF

V gene: TRBV7-2
CDR3 protein: CASSWGRGSTEAFF

V gene: TRBV4-3
CDR3 protein: CASSLMSGVNTGELFF

V gene: TRBV30
CDR3 protein: CAWSVLPWGGVDEKLFF

V gene: TRBV27
CDR3 protein: CASSGTGELFF

V gene: TRBV4-1
CDR3 protein: CASSQRDRETYEQYF

V gene: TRBV4-2
CDR3 protein: CASSQESTTRTDTQYF

V gene: TRBV28
CDR3 protein: CASSLDSGFSLVPYNEQFF

V gene: TRBV27
CDR3 protein: CASGGLAGAEQYF

V gene: TRBV29-1
CDR3 protein: CSVEHSGTSGSYEQYF